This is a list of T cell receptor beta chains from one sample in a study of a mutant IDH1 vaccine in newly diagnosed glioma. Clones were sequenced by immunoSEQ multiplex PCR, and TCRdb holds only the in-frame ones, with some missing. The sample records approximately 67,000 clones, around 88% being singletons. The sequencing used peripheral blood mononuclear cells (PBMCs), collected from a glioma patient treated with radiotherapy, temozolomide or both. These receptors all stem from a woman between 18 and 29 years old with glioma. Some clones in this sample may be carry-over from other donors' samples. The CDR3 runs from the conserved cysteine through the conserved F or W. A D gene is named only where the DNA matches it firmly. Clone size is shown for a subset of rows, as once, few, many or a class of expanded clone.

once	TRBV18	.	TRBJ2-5	CASSRSETQYF	TGTGCCAGCTCACGAAGTGAGACCCAGTACTTC
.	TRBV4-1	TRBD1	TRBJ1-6	CASSQEGTGGYSPLHF	TGCGCCAGCAGCCAAGAAGGGACAGGGGGTTATTCACCCCTCCACTTT
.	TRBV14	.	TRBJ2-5	CASSQAGEETQYF	TGTGCCAGCAGCCAAGCCGGGGAAGAGACCCAGTACTTC
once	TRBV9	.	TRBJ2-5	CASSVGVQFETQYF	TGTGCCAGCAGCGTTGGGGTCCAATTCGAGACCCAGTACTTC
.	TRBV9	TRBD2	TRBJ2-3	CASSGLAGLADTQYF	TGTGCCAGCAGCGGACTAGCGGGATTAGCAGATACGCAGTATTTT
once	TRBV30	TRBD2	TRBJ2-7	CAGGTSGTYEQYF	TGTGCCGGGGGGACTAGCGGTACCTACGAGCAGTACTTC
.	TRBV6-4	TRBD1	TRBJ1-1	CASSVGQGTEAFF	TGTGCCAGCAGTGTCGGACAGGGGACTGAAGCTTTCTTT
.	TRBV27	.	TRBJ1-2	CASSPRGYGYTF	TGTGCCAGCAGCCCCAGAGGATATGGCTACACCTTC
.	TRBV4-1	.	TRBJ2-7	CASSELEGSEQYF	TGCGCCAGCAGCGAATTGGAGGGTAGCGAGCAGTACTTC
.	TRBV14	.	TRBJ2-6	CASSQEGLGRISGANVLTF	TGTGCCAGCAGCCAAGAGGGTTTGGGTAGGATCTCTGGGGCCAACGTCCTGACTTTC
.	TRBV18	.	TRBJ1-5	CASSPIGDQPQHF	TGTGCCAGCTCCCCCATTGGGGATCAGCCCCAGCATTTT
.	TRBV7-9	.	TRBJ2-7	CASSSGQGGIAGGSEQYF	TGTGCCAGCAGCTCGGGACAGGGGGGAATAGCGGGAGGTTCCGAGCAGTACTTC